Presented here are 21 T cell receptor beta chains from one specimen sequenced in a study of T cell responses to AZD1222 COVID-19 vaccine. Data came from immunoSEQ multiplex PCR; TCRdb stores just in-frame clones and leaves some out. The table lists about 140,000 clones, 90% of them singletons. Sample: peripheral blood, taken on day 0 of AZD1222 vaccination. The receptors were sampled from an adult in good health.

About this clone: The same CDR3 arises from other DNA sequences in this sample as well. The V call is TRBV2, the J call TRBJ2-2, with D maybe TRBD2 (5 bases). The germline V gene has CDR1 SNHLY and CDR2 FYNNEI. The CDR3 has 12 amino acids. V lost 4 bases to trimming and J lost 5 bases, with 5 bases between them. CDR3 sequence: CASSGGTGELFF. The CDR3 DNA reads TGTGCCAGCAGTGGAGGGACCGGGGAGCTGTTTTTT.

CDR3 in amino acids: CAGTPKQAETYEQYF. The CDR3 nucleotides are TGTGCCGGAACCCCAAAACAGGCGGAAACCTACGAGCAGTACTTC. V usage is TRBV7-8 and J usage is TRBJ2-7; D possibly corresponds to TRBD1 (5 bases). The CDR3 runs 15 residues. V was cut by 11 bases and J by 2 bases, with 22 bases left in between. Germline V CDR1 and CDR2: SGHVS, FQNEAQ.

The table lists this clone with a few counts. The chain links TRBV9 to TRBJ2-3, with 10 bases lining up with TRBD2. V shed 2 bases, J shed 4 bases, and the junction held 1 base outside the gene matches. Germline CDR1 and CDR2: SGDLS and YYNGEE. The CDR3 is made up of 14 amino acids. The CDR3 nucleotides are TGTGCCAGCAGCGTGACTAGCGGGCCAGATACGCAGTATTTT. Its translation: CASSVTSGPDTQYF.

The chain couples TRBV29-1 to TRBJ2-2; a weak D match, TRBD2 (5 bases). This CDR3 region has 12 residues. With 2 bases removed from V and 7 bases from J, the gap between germline ends came to 8 bases. CDR1 SQVTM and CDR2 ANQGSEA come from the germline V gene. The CDR3 nucleotides are TGCAGCGTTGAACCGGGGAACGGGGAGCTGTTTTTT. This translates into CSVEPGNGELFF.

This chain uses TRBV7-3 with TRBJ2-2, with 9 nucleotides matching TRBD2. This CDR3 has 14 amino acids. V shed 5 bases, J shed 3 bases, and the junction held 1 base outside the gene matches. Germline CDR1 is SGHTA and CDR2 is FQGTGA. The CDR3 DNA sequence: TGTGCCAGCAGCCTAGCGGGATACACCGGGGAGCTGTTTTTT. Translated, it gives CASSLAGYTGELFF.

The chain joins TRBV9 to TRBJ2-7, with 10 bases identical to TRBD2. The V gene end was trimmed by 3 bases and the J gene end by 5 bases; junction bases not matched to a gene: 8. Germline lookup yields CDR1 SGDLS and CDR2 YYNGEE. This CDR3 has 15 amino acids. CDR3 nucleotide sequence: TGTGCCAGCAGCGCAGTTACTAGCGGGGCCGACGAGCAGTACTTC. It translates to CASSAVTSGADEQYF.

This clone was seen at least ten times. The gene calls are TRBV19 and TRBJ2-1, with 9 bases matching TRBD1. This CDR3 region has 17 residues. Looked up from germline, CDR1 is LNHDA and CDR2 is SQIVND (reference sequence). The J segment lost 6 bases and the V segment lost 4 bases, leaving 13 bases of the junction unmatched. CDR3 nucleotides: TGTGCCAGTAGTAATCTCCCTTCCGGGACAGGGTTCAATGAGCAGTTCTTC. This gives the protein CASSNLPSGTGFNEQFF.

About this clone itself: This same CDR3 is encoded by further DNA sequences in the sample. The chain joins TRBV12-3 or TRBV12-4 to TRBJ1-1, with D unclear. V was pared by 1 base and J by 1 base, with 4 bases between. This CDR3 is built from 13 residues. CDR3 protein: CASSLVGNTEAFF. In DNA form, the CDR3 reads TGTGCCAGCAGTTTAGTTGGGAACACTGAAGCTTTCTTT.

The CDR3 DNA is TGTGCCAGCAGCTTTCAACAGTGGTTTTCAGCTTTCTTT. Protein: CASSFQQWFSAFF. The chain links TRBV5-6 to TRBJ1-1; D is unresolved. The V gene lost 2 bases and the J gene lost 10 bases, with 15 bases spanning the gap. The CDR3 sequence is 13 residues long. Germline CDR1 reads SGHDT; CDR2 reads YYEEEE.

The chain joins TRBV2 to TRBJ2-7; TRBD2 is a possible D gene (6 bases). The CDR3 extends over 14 amino acids. Trimming cost V 1 base and J 3 bases, with 10 bases left between them. Per the germline V gene, CDR1 is SNHLY and CDR2 is FYNNEI. The CDR3: CASSEGLEVYEQYF. CDR3 in DNA: TGTGCCAGCAGTGAAGGACTAGAGGTCTACGAGCAGTACTTC.

V gene TRBV6-5 combines with J gene TRBJ2-5; D remains unclear. This CDR3 contains 13 residues. The V end was cut by 2 bases, the J end by 4 bases, with 8 bases between. Germline values: CDR1 MNHEY, CDR2 SVGAGI. As DNA, the CDR3 is TGTGCCAGCAGTTACCGGGTGAGAGAGACCCAGTACTTC. Its protein product is CASSYRVRETQYF.

This chain uses TRBV10-2 with TRBJ1-3; 9 bases agree with TRBD1. Germline CDR1 WSHSY, CDR2 SAAADI. V lost 4 bases and J lost 2; bases outside the gene matches: 3. CDR3 size: 15 residues. CDR3 protein: CASSGRTGAGNTIYF. CDR3 nucleotides: TGCGCCAGCAGTGGGCGGACAGGGGCTGGAAACACCATATATTTT.

The V gene is TRBV18, the J gene TRBJ2-5; D ambiguous. The CDR3 is 13 residues long. The ends were cut back, 3 bases at V and 5 bases at J, with 10 bases in the middle. Germline-derived CDR1 and CDR2 are KGHSH and LQKENI. CDR3 sequence: CASSPSGWETQYF. The CDR3 DNA follows: TGTGCCAGCTCACCGAGTGGGTGGGAGACCCAGTACTTC.

The J gene is TRBJ2-1, the V gene TRBV9; tentative D call: TRBD2 (6 bases). Trimming pared 2 bases from V and 2 bases from J, leaving 8 bases between. The germline CDR1 and CDR2 sequences are SGDLS and YYNGEE. This CDR3 region has 14 residues. In DNA form, the CDR3 reads TGTGCCAGCAGCGTTGGCGGGGCCTACAATGAGCAGTTCTTC. It translates to CASSVGGAYNEQFF.

This clone came up a few times. The chain joins TRBV6-6 to TRBJ2-2, with 14 bases lining up with TRBD2. The trim removed 5 bases at V and 4 bases at J, leaving 6 bases unmatched. The CDR3 contains 17 residues. The V gene's germline CDR1 is MNHNY and CDR2 SVGAGI (reference sequence). The CDR3 coding sequence is TGTGCCAGCAGTCGACCGGGACTAGCGGGAGCCACCGGGGAGCTGTTTTTT. Protein sequence: CASSRPGLAGATGELFF.

J is TRBJ2-7 and V is TRBV18; 8 positions agree with TRBD2. The CDR3 runs to 15 residues. V shed 5 bases, J shed 0 bases, and the junction held 6 bases outside the gene matches. CDR1 and CDR2 (germline): KGHSH, LQKENI. The CDR3 nucleotides read TGTGCCAGCTCAGAAAGCGGGGGCCGCTCCTACGAGCAGTACTTC. The encoded protein is CASSESGGRSYEQYF. Looking up the rest from reference TRBV18 and TRBJ2-7 gives the full variable domain: NAGVMQNPRHLVRRRGQEARLRCSPMKGHSHVYWYRQLPEEGLKFMVYLQKENIIDESGMPKERFSAEFPKEGPSILRIQQVVRGDSAAYFCASSESGGRSYEQYFGPGTRLTVT.

The chain joins TRBV5-4 to TRBJ2-7; 9 bases are a match to TRBD2. This CDR3 comprises 15 residues. Germline V gene data show CDR1 as SGHNT and CDR2 as YYREEE (reference sequence). The J segment lost 7 bases and the V segment lost 10 bases, leaving 18 bases of the junction unmatched. The CDR3 bases are TGTGCCCGCCGCGGCGCGGGGGCGGGGGGGCTAGAGCAGTACTTC. Amino acids: CARRGAGAGGLEQYF.

This clone came up a few times. The genes are TRBV6-5 and TRBJ1-3; D may be TRBD1 (6 bases). The CDR3 covers 15 residues. Germline CDR1 is MNHEY and CDR2 is SVGAGI. The germline V and J ends were trimmed by 6 bases and 1 base, with 13 bases remaining between them. The CDR3 region is CASSQTTGSGNTIYF. CDR3 in DNA: TGTGCCAGCAGCCAGACTACAGGGTCTGGAAACACCATATATTTT.

The chain couples TRBV6-5 to TRBJ2-7; no clear D. The CDR3 sequence is 14 residues long. In germline, CDR1 is MNHEY, CDR2 SVGAGI. Trimming pared 0 bases from V and 1 base from J, leaving 7 bases between. CDR3 sequence: CASSYSGHSYEQYF. DNA for the CDR3: TGTGCCAGCAGTTACTCAGGGCATTCCTACGAGCAGTACTTC.

The V call is TRBV5-1, the J call TRBJ2-7, with 7 bases fitting TRBD2. The CDR3 is made up of 14 amino acids. From germline, CDR1 is SGHRS and CDR2 YFSETQ. With V trimmed by 7 bases and J by 5 bases, 12 bases remained unmatched. CDR3 DNA: TGCGCCAGCGCGAGGGAGGGCCAGAGACACGAGCAGTACTTC. Protein product: CASAREGQRHEQYF.

This clone turned up a few times. The chain carries TRBV5-5 and TRBJ1-5; possible D gene TRBD1, 6 bases. Germline V CDR1 and CDR2: SGHKS, YYEKEE (reference sequence). Trimming stripped 4 bases from V and 6 bases from J, with 11 bases between. This CDR3 is 13 amino acids long. The CDR3: CASSVDRFQPQHF. CDR3 nucleotide sequence: TGTGCCAGCAGCGTGGACAGATTTCAGCCCCAGCATTTT.